Here is one TCR beta chain with its context. Amplified TCR beta CDR3 regions came from RNA transcripts. The TCR CDR3 was amplified in a first-round RT-PCR using the HTBI primer set. TCRdb independently ran MiXCR on the multiplex PCR reads; one entry per CDR3 protein. Among about 840,000 distinct CDR3 sequences listed, around 38% were seen once. The CDR3 extends over 15 amino acids. Germline V gene lookup returns CDR1 SGDLS and CDR2 YYNGEE. The ends lost 4 bases at V and 1 base at J; junction bases unmatched: 7. The entry originates in a study of T cells in Graves' hyperthyroidism and ophthalmopathy. Sequencing input: blood. The receptor was derived from a man aged 18 to 35 with Graves' hyperthyroidism. V gene TRBV9 combines with J gene TRBJ2-7; 8 bases agree with TRBD2. Here the CDR3 DNA reads TGTGCCAGCAGCCCGACTAGCGCCATGTCCTACGAGCAGTACTTC. Translation gives CASSPTSAMSYEQYF. The full variable domain, in which reference TRBV9 and TRBJ2-7 provide the parts outside the CDR3, is DSGVTQTPKHLITATGQRVTLRCSPRSGDLSVYWYQQSLDQGLQFLIQYYNGEERAKGNILERFSAQQFPDLHSELNLSSLELGDSALYFCASSPTSAMSYEQYFGPGTRLTVT.